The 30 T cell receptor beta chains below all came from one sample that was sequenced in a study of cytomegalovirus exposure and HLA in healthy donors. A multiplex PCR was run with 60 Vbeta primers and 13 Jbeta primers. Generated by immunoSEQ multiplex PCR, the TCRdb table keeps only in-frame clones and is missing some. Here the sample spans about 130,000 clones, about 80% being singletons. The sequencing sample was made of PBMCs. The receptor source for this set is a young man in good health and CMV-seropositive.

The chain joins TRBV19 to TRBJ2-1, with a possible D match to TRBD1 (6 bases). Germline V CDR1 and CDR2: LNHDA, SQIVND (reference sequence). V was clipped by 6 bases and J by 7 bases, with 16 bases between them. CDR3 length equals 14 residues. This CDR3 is CASRARTEINEQFF. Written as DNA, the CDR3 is TGTGCCAGTAGAGCCCGGACAGAAATAAATGAGCAGTTCTTC.

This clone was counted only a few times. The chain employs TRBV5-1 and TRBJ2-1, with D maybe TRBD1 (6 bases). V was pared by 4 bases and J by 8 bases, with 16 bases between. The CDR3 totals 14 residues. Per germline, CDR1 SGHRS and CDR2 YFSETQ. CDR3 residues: CASSRGDTGYEQFF. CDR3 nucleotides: TGCGCCAGCAGCAGAGGGGACACTGGGTATGAGCAGTTCTTC.

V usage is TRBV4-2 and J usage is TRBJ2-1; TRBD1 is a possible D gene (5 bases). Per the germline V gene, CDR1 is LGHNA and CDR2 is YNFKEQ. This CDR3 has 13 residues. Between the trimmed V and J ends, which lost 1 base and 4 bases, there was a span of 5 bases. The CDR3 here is CASSQGQYNEQFF. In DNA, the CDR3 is TGTGCCAGCAGCCAAGGACAGTACAATGAGCAGTTCTTC.

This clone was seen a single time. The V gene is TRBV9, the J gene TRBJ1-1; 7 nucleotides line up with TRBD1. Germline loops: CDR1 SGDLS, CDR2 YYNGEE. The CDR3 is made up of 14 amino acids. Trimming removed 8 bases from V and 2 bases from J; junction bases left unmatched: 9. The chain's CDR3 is CASRPGGLNTEAFF. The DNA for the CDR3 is TGTGCCAGTCGCCCAGGGGGGCTTAACACTGAAGCTTTCTTT.

The CDR3 loop is CASSYPGRLAKNIQYF. As DNA, the CDR3 is TGTGCCAGCAGCTACCCGGGGAGATTAGCCAAAAACATTCAGTACTTC. The rearrangement links TRBV28 to TRBJ2-4; possible D gene TRBD2, 5 bases. Trimming took off 6 bases at V and 0 bases at J, with 15 bases between the two ends. This CDR3 has 16 residues. Germline V lookup: CDR1 MDHEN, CDR2 SYDVKM.

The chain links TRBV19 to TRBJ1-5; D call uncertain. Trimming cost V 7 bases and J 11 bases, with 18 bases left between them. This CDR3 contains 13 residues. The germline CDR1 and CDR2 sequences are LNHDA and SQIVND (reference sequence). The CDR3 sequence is CASTGPSHGTQHF. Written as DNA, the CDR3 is TGTGCCAGTACCGGGCCCTCCCACGGGACCCAGCATTTT.

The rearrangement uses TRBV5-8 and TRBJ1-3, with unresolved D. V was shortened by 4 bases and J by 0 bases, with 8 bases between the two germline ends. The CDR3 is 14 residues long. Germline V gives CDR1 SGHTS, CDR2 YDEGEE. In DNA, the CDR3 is TGTGCCAGCAGCGAAGTCAGCTCTGGAAACACCATATATTTT. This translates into CASSEVSSGNTIYF.

The CDR3 nucleotides are TGTGCCAGCAGTTACCGGCGACTCACAGATACGCAGTATTTT. It encodes CASSYRRLTDTQYF. The V and J genes are TRBV6-6 and TRBJ2-3; D is unresolved. The CDR3 extends over 14 amino acids. Germline V CDR1 and CDR2: MNHNY, SVGAGI (reference sequence). The V gene lost 2 bases and the J gene lost 2 bases, with 8 bases spanning the gap.

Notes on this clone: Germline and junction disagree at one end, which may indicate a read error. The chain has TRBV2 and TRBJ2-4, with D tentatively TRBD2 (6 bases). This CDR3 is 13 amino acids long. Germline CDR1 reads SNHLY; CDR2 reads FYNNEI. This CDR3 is CASRTLAKNSQYF. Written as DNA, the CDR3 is TGTGCCAGCAGGACACTAGCCAAAAACAGTCAGTACTTC.

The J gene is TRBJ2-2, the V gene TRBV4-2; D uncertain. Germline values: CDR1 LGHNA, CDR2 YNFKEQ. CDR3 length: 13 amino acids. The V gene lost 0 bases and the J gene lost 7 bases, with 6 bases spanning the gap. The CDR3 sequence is CASSQDRNGELFF. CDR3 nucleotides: TGTGCCAGCAGCCAAGATAGAAACGGGGAGCTGTTTTTT.

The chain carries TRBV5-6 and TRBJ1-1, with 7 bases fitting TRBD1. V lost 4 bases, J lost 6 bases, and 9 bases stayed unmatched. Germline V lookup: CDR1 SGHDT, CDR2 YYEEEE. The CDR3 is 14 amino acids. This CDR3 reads CASSPLTGRAEAFF. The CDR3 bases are TGTGCCAGCAGCCCGTTGACAGGGAGAGCTGAAGCTTTCTTT.

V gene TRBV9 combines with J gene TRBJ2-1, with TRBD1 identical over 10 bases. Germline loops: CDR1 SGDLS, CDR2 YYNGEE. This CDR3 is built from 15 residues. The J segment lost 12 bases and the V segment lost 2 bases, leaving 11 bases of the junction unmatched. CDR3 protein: CASSVGTGVESGQFF. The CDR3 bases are TGTGCCAGCAGCGTCGGGACAGGGGTCGAGAGTGGGCAGTTCTTC.

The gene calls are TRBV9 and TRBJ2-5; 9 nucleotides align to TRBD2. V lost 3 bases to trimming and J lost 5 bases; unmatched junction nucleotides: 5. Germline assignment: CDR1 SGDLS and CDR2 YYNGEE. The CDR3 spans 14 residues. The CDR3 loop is CASSAAGGSETQYF. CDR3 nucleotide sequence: TGTGCCAGCAGCGCGGCGGGGGGGTCGGAGACCCAGTACTTC.

CDR3 residues: CASSDGGRGSYEQYF. As DNA, the CDR3 is TGTGCCAGCAGTGATGGGGGGCGGGGGTCCTACGAGCAGTACTTC. The chain recombines TRBV6-1 with TRBJ2-7, with D possibly being TRBD2 (7 bases). There are 15 residues in the CDR3. Germline V gives CDR1 MNHNS, CDR2 SASEGT. Trimming shortened V by 3 bases and J by 1 base, and 13 bases separated the two germline ends.

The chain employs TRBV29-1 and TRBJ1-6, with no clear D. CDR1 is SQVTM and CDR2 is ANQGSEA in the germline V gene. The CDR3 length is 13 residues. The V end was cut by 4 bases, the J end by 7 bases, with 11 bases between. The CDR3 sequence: CSVGGGLNSPLHF. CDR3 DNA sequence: TGCAGCGTTGGAGGAGGACTGAATTCACCCCTCCACTTT. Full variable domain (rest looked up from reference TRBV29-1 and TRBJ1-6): SAVISQKPSRDICQRGTSLTIQCQVDSQVTMMFWYRQQPGQSLTLIATANQGSEATYESGFVIDKFPISRPNLTFSTLTVSNMSPEDSSIYLCSVGGGLNSPLHFGNGTRLTVT.

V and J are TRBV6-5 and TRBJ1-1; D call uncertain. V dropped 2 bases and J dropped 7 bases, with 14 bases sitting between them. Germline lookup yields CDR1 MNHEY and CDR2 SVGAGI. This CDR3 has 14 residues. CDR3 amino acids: CASSYLGREDEAFF. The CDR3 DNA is TGTGCCAGCAGTTACCTTGGTCGGGAAGATGAAGCTTTCTTT.

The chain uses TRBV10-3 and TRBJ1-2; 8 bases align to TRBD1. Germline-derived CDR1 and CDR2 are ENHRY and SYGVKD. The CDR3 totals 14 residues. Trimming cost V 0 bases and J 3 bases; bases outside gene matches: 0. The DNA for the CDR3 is TGTGCCATCAGTGAGTCGGGACAGGACTATGGCTACACCTTC. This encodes CAISESGQDYGYTF.

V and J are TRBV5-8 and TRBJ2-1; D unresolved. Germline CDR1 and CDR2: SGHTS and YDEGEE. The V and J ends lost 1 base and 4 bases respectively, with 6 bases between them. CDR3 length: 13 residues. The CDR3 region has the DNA TGTGCCAGCAGCTTGACCGGGTACAATGAGCAGTTCTTC. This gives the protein CASSLTGYNEQFF. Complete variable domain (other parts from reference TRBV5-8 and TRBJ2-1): EAGVTQSPTHLIKTRGQQATLRCSPISGHTSVYWYQQALGLGLQFLLWYDEGEERNRGNFPPRFSGRQFPNYSSELNVNALELEDSALYLCASSLTGYNEQFFGPGTRLTVL.

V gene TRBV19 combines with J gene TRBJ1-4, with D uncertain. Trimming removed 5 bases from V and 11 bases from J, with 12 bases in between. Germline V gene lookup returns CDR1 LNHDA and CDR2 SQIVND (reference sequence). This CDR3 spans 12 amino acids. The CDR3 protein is CASSPAGWKLFF. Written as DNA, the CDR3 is TGTGCCAGTAGTCCGGCAGGATGGAAACTGTTTTTT.

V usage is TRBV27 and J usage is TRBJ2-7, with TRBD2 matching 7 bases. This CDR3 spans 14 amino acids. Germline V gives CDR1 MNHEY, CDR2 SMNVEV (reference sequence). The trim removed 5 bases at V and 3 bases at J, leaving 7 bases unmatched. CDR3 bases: TGTGCCAGCAGTCCCACTAGCGACCGCTACGAGCAGTACTTC. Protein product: CASSPTSDRYEQYF.

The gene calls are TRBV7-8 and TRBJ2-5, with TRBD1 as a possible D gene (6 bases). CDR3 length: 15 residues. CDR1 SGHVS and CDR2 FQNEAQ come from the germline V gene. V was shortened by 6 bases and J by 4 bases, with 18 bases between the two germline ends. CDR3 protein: CASRSLRGRLETQYF. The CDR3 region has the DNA TGTGCCAGCAGGTCCCTCAGGGGAAGACTAGAGACCCAGTACTTC.

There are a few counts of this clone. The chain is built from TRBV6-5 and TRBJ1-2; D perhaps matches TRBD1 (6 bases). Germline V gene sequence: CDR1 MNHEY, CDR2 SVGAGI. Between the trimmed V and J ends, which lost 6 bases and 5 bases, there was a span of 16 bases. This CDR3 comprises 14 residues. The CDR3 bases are TGTGCCAGCAGACCCGGCCGGACAGCTTATGGCTACACCTTC. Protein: CASRPGRTAYGYTF.

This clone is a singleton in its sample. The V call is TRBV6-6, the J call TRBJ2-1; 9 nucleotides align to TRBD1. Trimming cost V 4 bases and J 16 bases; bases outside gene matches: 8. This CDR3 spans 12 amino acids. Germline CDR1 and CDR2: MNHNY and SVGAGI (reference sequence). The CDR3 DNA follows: TGTGCCAGCAGTTCGGGCCGGGACAGGGATTTCTTC. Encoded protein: CASSSGRDRDFF.

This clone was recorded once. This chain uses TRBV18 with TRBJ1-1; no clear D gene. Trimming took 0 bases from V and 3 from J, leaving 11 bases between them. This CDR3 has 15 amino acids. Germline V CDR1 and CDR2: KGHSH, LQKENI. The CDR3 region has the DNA TGTGCCAGCTCACCACCGTTCGGTACGGACACTGAAGCTTTCTTT. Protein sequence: CASSPPFGTDTEAFF. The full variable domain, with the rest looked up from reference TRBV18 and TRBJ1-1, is NAGVMQNPRHLVRRRGQEARLRCSPMKGHSHVYWYRQLPEEGLKFMVYLQKENIIDESGMPKERFSAEFPKEGPSILRIQQVVRGDSAAYFCASSPPFGTDTEAFFGQGTRLTVV.

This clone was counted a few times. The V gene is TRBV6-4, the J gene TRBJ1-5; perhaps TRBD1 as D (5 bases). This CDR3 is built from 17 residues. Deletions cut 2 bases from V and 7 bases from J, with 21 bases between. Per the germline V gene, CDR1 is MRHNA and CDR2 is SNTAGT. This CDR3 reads CASSDEASQVPEQPQHF. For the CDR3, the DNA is TGTGCCAGCAGTGACGAGGCTTCACAGGTACCGGAGCAGCCCCAGCATTTT.

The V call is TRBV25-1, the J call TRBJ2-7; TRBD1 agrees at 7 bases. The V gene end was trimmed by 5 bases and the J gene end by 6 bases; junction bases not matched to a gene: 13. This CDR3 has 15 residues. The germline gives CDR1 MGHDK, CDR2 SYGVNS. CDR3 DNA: TGTGCCAGCAGTTTGGCAGGGGGAGAAAAGGCCGAGCAGTACTTC. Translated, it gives CASSLAGGEKAEQYF.

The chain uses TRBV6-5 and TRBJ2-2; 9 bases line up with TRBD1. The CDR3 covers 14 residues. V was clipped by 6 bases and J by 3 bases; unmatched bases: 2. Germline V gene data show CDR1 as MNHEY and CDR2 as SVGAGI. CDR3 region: CASRRQGDTGELFF. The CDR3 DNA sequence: TGTGCCAGCAGACGACAGGGGGACACCGGGGAGCTGTTTTTT.

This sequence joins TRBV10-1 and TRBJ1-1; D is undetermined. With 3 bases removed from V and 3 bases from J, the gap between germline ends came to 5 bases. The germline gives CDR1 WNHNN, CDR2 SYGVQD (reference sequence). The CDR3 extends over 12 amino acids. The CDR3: CASSDPDTEAFF. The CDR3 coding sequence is TGCGCCAGCAGTGATCCGGACACTGAAGCTTTCTTT.

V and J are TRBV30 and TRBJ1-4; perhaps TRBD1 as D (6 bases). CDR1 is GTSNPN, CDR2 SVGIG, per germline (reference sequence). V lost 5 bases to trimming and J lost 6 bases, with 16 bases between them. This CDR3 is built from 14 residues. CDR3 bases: TGTGCCTGGGATGACAGGCCGCGAGATGAAAAACTGTTTTTT. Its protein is CAWDDRPRDEKLFF.

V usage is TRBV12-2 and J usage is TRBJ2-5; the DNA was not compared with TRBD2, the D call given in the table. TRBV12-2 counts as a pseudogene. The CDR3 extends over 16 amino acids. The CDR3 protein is CASRLEVLAGGETQYF. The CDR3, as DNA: TGTGCAAGTCGCTTAGAAGTCCTAGCGGGGGGGGAGACCCAGTACTTC.